Reported below is one T cell receptor beta chain. Germline CDR1 reads LNHDA; CDR2 reads SQIVND (reference sequence). V was shortened by 5 bases and J by 1 base, with 14 bases between the two germline ends. There are 16 residues in the CDR3. Repertoires were generated with immunoSEQ multiplex PCR, while TCRdb's copy carries only in-frame clones and drops some. The table has 80,000 or so clones, over 70% seen once. This specimen comes from a study of blood T cell repertoires in COVID-19. Overall study context: The United States, Italy and Spain were the sources of the acute and convalescent COVID-19 samples.

Sequenced material: peripheral blood. The chain uses TRBV19 and TRBJ2-2; weak D call: TRBD2 (5 bases). This sequence was found in a human donor in a cohort sampled during active COVID-19. CDR3 DNA: TGTGCCAGTAGTCTCCGAGGGAAAGGGAACACCGGGGAGCTGTTTTTT. As protein: CASSLRGKGNTGELFF.